The sample holds one count of the clone carrying this T cell receptor (beta chain). TCRdb's copy holds only in-frame clones and misses some; the assay was immunoSEQ multiplex PCR. The table lists tens of thousands of clones, about 83% of them singletons, with 25% to 30% in the top ten. This entry comes from a study of blood T cell repertoires in COVID-19. Study-wide background: The study drew acute and convalescent COVID-19 samples from the United States, Italy and Spain. PBMCs, B-cell-depleted T cells, or T cells provided the cDNA or gDNA that made up the material.

The CDR3 has 14 amino acids. Germline V lookup: CDR1 SGHRS, CDR2 YFSETQ. J lost 6 bases, V lost 4 bases, and 10 bases had no gene match. The clonotype comes from a human donor with active COVID-19. The donor label of this sample is uncertain. The source material was peripheral blood. The chain links TRBV5-1 to TRBJ2-7; 7 bases are shared with TRBD1. CDR3 sequence (DNA): TGCGCCAGCAGCCCTAGGACAGGCTCCAGCGAGCAGTACTTC. Amino acids: CASSPRTGSSEQYF. Filled out from reference TRBV5-1 and TRBJ2-7, the complete variable domain reads KAGVTQTPRYLIKTRGQQVTLSCSPISGHRSVSWYQQTPGQGLQFLFEYFSETQRNKGNFPGRFSGRQFSNSRSEMNVSTLELGDSALYLCASSPRTGSSEQYFGPGTRLTVT.